The 2 T cell receptor beta chains presented below share a single source sample, sequenced in a study of blood T cell repertoires in COVID-19. Sequenced by immunoSEQ multiplex PCR; TCRdb stores in-frame clones only, minus some. The sample has 40,000 to 50,000 clones, roughly 87% seen once. The sample comprised peripheral blood. Receptors originate from a human donor in a cohort sampled during active COVID-19.

The chain uses TRBV29-1 and TRBJ2-7; weak D call: TRBD2 (6 bases). Looked up from germline, CDR1 is SQVTM and CDR2 is ANQGSEA. CDR3 length equals 13 residues. Deletions cut 6 bases from V and 3 bases from J, with 15 bases between. As DNA, the CDR3 is TGCAGCGTCATCCGGGGAGCGGGCTACGAGCAGTACTTC. Protein product: CSVIRGAGYEQYF.

V usage is TRBV11-3 and J usage is TRBJ2-1; 7 bases align to TRBD2. The CDR3 sequence is 15 residues long. Germline loops: CDR1 SGHNT, CDR2 YENEEA. The V gene end was trimmed by 3 bases and the J gene end by 0 bases; junction bases not matched to a gene: 2. DNA of the CDR3: TGTGCCAGCAGCTTCAGCGGGAACTCCTACAATGAGCAGTTCTTC. It codes for CASSFSGNSYNEQFF.